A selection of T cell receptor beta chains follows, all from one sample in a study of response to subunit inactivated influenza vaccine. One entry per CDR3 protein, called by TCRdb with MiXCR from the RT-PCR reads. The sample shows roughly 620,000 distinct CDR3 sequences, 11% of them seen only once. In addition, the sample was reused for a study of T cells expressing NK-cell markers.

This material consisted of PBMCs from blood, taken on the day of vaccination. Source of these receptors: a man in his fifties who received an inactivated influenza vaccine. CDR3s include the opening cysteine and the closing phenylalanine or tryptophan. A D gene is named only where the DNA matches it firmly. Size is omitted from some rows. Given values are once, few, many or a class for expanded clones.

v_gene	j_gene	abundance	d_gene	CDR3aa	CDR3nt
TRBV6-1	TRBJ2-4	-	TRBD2	CASSPNTLARDIQYF	TGTGCCAGCAGTCCAAACACACTAGCGCGGGACATTCAGTACTTC
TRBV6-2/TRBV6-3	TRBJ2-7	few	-	CASSPLSGAFYEQYF	TGTGCCAGCAGTCCTCTTTCAGGGGCCTTCTACGAGCAGTACTTC
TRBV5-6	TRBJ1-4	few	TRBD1	CASSDGQGIPEKLFF	TGTGCCAGCAGCGATGGACAGGGGATACCTGAAAAACTGTTTTTT
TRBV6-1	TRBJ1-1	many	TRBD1	CASSTGGRNTEAFF	TGTGCCAGCAGTACAGGGGGAAGAAACACTGAAGCTTTCTTT
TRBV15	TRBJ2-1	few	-	CATSRDPLGDEQFF	TGTGCCACCAGCAGAGATCCCCTAGGCGATGAGCAGTTCTTC
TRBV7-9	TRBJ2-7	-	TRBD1	CASSPKTGQSYEQYF	TGTGCCAGCAGCCCAAAGACGGGACAGAGTTACGAGCAGTACTTC
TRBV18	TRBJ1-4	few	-	CASSPFMGNEKLFF	TGTGCCAGCTCACCGTTTATGGGTAATGAAAAACTGTTTTTT
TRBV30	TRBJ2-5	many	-	CAWRGRQRETQYF	TGTGCCTGGAGAGGAAGACAGCGGGAGACCCAGTACTTC
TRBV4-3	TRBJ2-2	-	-	CASSQDWRGRFSGELFF	TGCGCCAGCAGCCAAGATTGGAGAGGGCGGTTTTCCGGGGAGCTGTTTTTT
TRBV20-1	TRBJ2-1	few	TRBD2	CSARDNRRGGYNEQFF	TGCAGTGCTAGAGACAACCGCCGCGGGGGTTACAATGAGCAGTTCTTC
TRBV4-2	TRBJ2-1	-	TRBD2	CASSQPTSGGGGNEQFF	TGTGCCAGCAGCCAACCTACTAGCGGGGGGGGTGGCAATGAGCAGTTCTTC
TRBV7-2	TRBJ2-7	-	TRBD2	CASTFGTSGNYEQYF	TGTGCCAGCACATTCGGGACTAGCGGGAATTACGAGCAGTACTTC
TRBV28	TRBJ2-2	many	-	CASSFRVGEDTGELFF	TGTGCCAGCAGTTTCAGGGTTGGTGAGGACACCGGGGAGCTGTTTTTT
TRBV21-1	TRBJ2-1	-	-	CASSKGSKTSGRKRNEQFF	TGTGCCAGCAGCAAAGGGTCTAAGACTAGCGGGAGGAAACGAAATGAGCAGTTCTTC
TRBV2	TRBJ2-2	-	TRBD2	CASNKGLANTGELFF	TGTGCCAGCAACAAAGGACTAGCGAACACCGGGGAGCTGTTTTTT
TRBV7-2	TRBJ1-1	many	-	CASSLYGMNTEAFF	TGTGCCAGCAGCTTATATGGCATGAACACTGAAGCTTTCTTT
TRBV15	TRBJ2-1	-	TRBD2	CATSRGSGSGVYNEQFF	TGTGCCACCTCCAGGGGCAGCGGGAGTGGGGTATACAATGAGCAGTTCTTC
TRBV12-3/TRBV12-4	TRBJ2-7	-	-	CASSLIGTVSPEQYF	TGTGCCAGCAGTTTAATAGGGACGGTCTCCCCCGAGCAGTACTTC
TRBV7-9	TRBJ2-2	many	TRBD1	CASSSTGGNTGELFF	TGTGCCAGCAGCTCGACAGGGGGAAACACCGGGGAGCTGTTTTTT
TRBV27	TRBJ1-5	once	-	CASRPEGINQPQHF	TGTGCCAGCAGGCCGGAGGGAATCAATCAGCCCCAGCATTTT
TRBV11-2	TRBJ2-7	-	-	CASRSRGDSYEQYF	TGTGCCAGCAGGTCGCGGGGAGACTCCTACGAGCAGTACTTC
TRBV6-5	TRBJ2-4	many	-	CASSYSAGLAKNIQYF	TGTGCCAGCAGTTACTCGGCAGGATTAGCCAAAAACATTCAGTACTTC
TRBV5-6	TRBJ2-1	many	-	CASSLRPTGPEQFF	TGTGCCAGCAGCTTAAGGCCGACAGGTCCTGAGCAGTTCTTC
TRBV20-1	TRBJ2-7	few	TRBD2	CSASPSGGAYEQYF	TGCAGTGCTAGCCCAAGCGGGGGGGCCTACGAGCAGTACTTC
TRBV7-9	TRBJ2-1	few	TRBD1	CASSTPGQADNEQFF	TGTGCCAGCAGCACGCCGGGACAGGCGGACAATGAGCAGTTCTTC
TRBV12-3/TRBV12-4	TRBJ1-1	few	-	CASSLGATFNRNTEAFF	TGTGCCAGCAGTTTAGGGGCGACATTTAATAGGAACACTGAAGCTTTCTTT
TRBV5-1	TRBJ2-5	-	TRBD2	CASSLFTSGGEETQYF	TGCGCCAGCAGCTTGTTCACTAGCGGGGGGGAAGAGACCCAGTACTTC
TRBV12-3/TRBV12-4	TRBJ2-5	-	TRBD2	CASSPRLAGGPLLETQYF	TGTGCCAGCAGTCCCAGACTAGCGGGGGGGCCTTTGTTAGAGACCCAGTACTTC
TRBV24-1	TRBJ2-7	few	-	CATSAGTPSYEQYF	TGTGCCACCAGTGCCGGGACCCCCTCCTACGAGCAGTACTTC
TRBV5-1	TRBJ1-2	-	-	CASSLWVNWEYGYTF	TGCGCCAGCAGCTTGTGGGTCAATTGGGAGTATGGCTACACCTTC
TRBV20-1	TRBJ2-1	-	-	CSATLVGGNEQFF	TGCAGTGCAACCCTCGTTGGGGGGAATGAGCAGTTCTTC
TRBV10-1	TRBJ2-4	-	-	CATIMNPLAKNIQYF	TGCGCCACCATAATGAACCCCCTAGCCAAAAACATTCAGTACTTC
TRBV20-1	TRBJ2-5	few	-	CSARDLQALRQETQYF	TGCAGTGCTAGAGATTTGCAGGCCCTCCGCCAAGAGACCCAGTACTTC
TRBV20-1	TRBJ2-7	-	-	CSAISRRGSYEQYF	TGCAGTGCTATCTCCCGACGGGGGAGCTACGAGCAGTACTTC
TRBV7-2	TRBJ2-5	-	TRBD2	CASSFASGLGETQYF	TGTGCCAGCAGCTTCGCTAGCGGGCTTGGAGAGACCCAGTACTTC
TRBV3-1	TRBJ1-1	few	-	CASSQVTRPEMAGENTEAFF	TGTGCCAGCAGCCAAGTCACACGCCCGGAGATGGCCGGGGAGAACACTGAAGCTTTCTTT
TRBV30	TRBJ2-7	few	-	CAWKHPGRSSYEQYF	TGTGCCTGGAAGCATCCGGGGCGGAGTTCCTACGAGCAGTACTTC
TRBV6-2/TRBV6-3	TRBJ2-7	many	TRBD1	CASTKTGGTSYEQYF	TGTGCCAGCACCAAGACAGGGGGGACGTCCTACGAGCAGTACTTC
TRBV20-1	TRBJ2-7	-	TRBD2	CSARTGLAGGSEQYF	TGCAGTGCTAGGACAGGACTAGCGGGAGGAAGCGAGCAGTACTTC
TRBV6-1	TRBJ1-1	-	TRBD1	CASTLGTASNTEAFF	TGTGCCAGCACCCTCGGGACAGCCTCGAACACTGAAGCTTTCTTT
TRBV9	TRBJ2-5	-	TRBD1	CASSPGGQRQETQYF	TGTGCCAGCAGCCCAGGGGGACAGAGGCAAGAGACCCAGTACTTC
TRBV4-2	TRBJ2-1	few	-	CASSQDLGARISYNEQFF	TGTGCCAGCAGCCAAGATCTGGGGGCTAGAATCTCCTACAATGAGCAGTTCTTC
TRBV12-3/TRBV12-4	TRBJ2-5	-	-	CASSLGSVMETQYF	TGTGCCAGCAGTTTAGGATCCGTTATGGAGACCCAGTACTTC
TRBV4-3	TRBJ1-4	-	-	CASSQVLQGDEKLFF	TGCGCCAGCAGCCAAGTTCTACAGGGAGATGAAAAACTGTTTTTT
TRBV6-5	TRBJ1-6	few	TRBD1	CASSFTTGNNSPLHF	TGTGCCAGCAGTTTTACGACAGGGAATAATTCACCCCTCCACTTT
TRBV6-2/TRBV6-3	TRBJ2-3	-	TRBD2	CASKHLAGARTDTQYF	TGTGCCAGCAAGCATCTAGCGGGGGCCCGGACAGATACGCAGTATTTT
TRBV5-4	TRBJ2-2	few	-	CASEPPGTGTGELFF	TGTGCCAGCGAACCCCCAGGAACGGGAACCGGGGAGCTGTTTTTT
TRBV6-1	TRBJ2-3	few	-	CASSKRGGWDTQYF	TGTGCCAGCAGTAAAAGGGGGGGTTGGGATACGCAGTATTTT
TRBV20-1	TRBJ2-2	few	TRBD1	CSARDLRTGGDTGELFF	TGCAGTGCTAGAGACTTACGGACAGGGGGAGACACCGGGGAGCTGTTTTTT
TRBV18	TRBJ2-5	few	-	CASSRVRGGRETQYF	TGTGCCAGCTCCCGGGTCAGGGGAGGCCGAGAGACCCAGTACTTC
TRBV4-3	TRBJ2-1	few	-	CASSQDSANEQFF	TGCGCCAGCAGCCAAGATAGCGCCAATGAGCAGTTCTTC
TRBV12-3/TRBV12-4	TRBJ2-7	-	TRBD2	CASSRRGEGQYF	TGTGCCAGCAGTCGCCGGGGGGAGGGGCAGTACTTC
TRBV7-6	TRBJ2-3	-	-	CASSLASHTTDTQYF	TGTGCCAGCAGCTTAGCATCCCACACCACAGATACGCAGTATTTT
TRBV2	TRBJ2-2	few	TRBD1	CASWDSYGTTGELFF	TGTGCCAGCTGGGACAGTTATGGGACCACCGGGGAGCTGTTTTTT